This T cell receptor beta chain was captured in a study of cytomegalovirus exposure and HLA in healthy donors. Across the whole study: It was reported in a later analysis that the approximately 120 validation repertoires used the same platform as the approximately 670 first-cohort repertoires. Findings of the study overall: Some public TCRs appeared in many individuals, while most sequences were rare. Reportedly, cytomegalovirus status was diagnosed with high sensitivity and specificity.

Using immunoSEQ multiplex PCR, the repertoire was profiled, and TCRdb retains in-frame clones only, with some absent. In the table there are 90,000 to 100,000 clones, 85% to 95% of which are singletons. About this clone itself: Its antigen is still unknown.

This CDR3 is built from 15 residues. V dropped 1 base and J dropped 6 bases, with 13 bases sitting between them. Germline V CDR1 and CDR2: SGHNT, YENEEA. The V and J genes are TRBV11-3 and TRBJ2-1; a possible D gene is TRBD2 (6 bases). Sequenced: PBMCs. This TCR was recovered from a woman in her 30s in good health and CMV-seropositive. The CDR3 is CASSLGGERPNEQFF. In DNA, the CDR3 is TGTGCCAGCAGCTTAGGGGGGGAGCGCCCCAATGAGCAGTTCTTC. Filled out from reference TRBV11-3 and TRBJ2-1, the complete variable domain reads EAGVVQSPRYKIIEKKQPVAFWCNPISGHNTLYWYLQNLGQGPELLIRYENEEAVDDSQLPKDRFSAERLKGVDSTLKIQPAELGDSAVYLCASSLGGERPNEQFFGPGTRLTVL.